Below, 28 T cell receptor beta chains from the same sample are listed, as sequenced in a study of CD8 T cells in Susac syndrome. RNA in amounts of roughly 0.5 to 1 ug was reverse transcribed with random hexamers. One entry per CDR3 protein results from TCRdb running MiXCR on the immunoSEQ multiplex PCR reads. This table has roughly 190,000 distinct CDR3 sequences, around 96% appearing once. The sample taken for sequencing was CD4+ T cells from PBMCs. The receptors were gathered from a human donor in good health.

The chain employs TRBV30 and TRBJ1-1; D gene unclear. V gave up 4 bases and J gave up 1 base, with 7 bases separating them. Germline CDR1 and CDR2: GTSNPN and SVGIG (reference sequence). The CDR3 spans 12 residues. CDR3 DNA: TGTGCCTGGAATTGGGCGAACACTGAAGCTTTCTTT. This codes for CAWNWANTEAFF. The variable domain in full, completed from reference TRBV30 and TRBJ1-1, reads SQTIHQWPATLVQPVGSPLSLECTVEGTSNPNLYWYRQAAGRGLQLLFYSVGIGQISSEVPQNLSASRPQDRQFILSSKKLLLSDSGFYLCAWNWANTEAFFGQGTRLTVV.

The chain couples TRBV5-1 to TRBJ2-1; D remains unclear. The CDR3 length is 14 residues. CDR1 and CDR2 (germline): SGHRS, YFSETQ. Deletions cut 0 bases from V and 6 bases from J, with 10 bases between. Written as DNA, the CDR3 is TGCGCCAGCAGCTTGGCCGGGCTGCCCAATGAGCAGTTCTTC. It yields the protein CASSLAGLPNEQFF. The complete variable domain, with remaining parts taken from reference TRBV5-1 and TRBJ2-1, reads KAGVTQTPRYLIKTRGQQVTLSCSPISGHRSVSWYQQTPGQGLQFLFEYFSETQRNKGNFPGRFSGRQFSNSRSEMNVSTLELGDSALYLCASSLAGLPNEQFFGPGTRLTVL.

In this sample, this clonotype turned up once. The chain couples TRBV20-1 to TRBJ2-7, with D unclear. This CDR3 has 13 residues. V was pared by 7 bases and J by 2 bases, with 15 bases between. Germline assignment: CDR1 DFQATT and CDR2 SNEGSKA (reference sequence). Written as DNA, the CDR3 is TGCAGTGTAGAAAAGCAGCCTACCTACGAGCAGTACTTC. It codes for CSVEKQPTYEQYF.

The V call is TRBV3-1, the J call TRBJ1-1; D gene uncertain. This CDR3 is 12 amino acids long. Germline CDR1 and CDR2: LGHDT and YNNKEL (reference sequence). The V gene lost 2 bases and the J gene lost 2 bases, with 3 bases spanning the gap. The CDR3: CASSQLNTEAFF. In DNA, the CDR3 is TGTGCCAGCAGCCAACTAAACACTGAAGCTTTCTTT.

The J gene is TRBJ2-4, the V gene TRBV27; D unresolved. V was cut by 1 base and J by 6 bases, with 22 bases left in between. The germline V gene encodes CDR1 MNHEY and CDR2 SMNVEV (reference sequence). The CDR3 loop spans 18 amino acids. CDR3 DNA: TGTGCCAGCAGTTTATTTCCCCCGGAAGGGTTGACACTAAACATTCAGTACTTC. It encodes CASSLFPPEGLTLNIQYF.

This clonotype was recorded once. This chain uses TRBV29-1 with TRBJ2-1, with D tentatively TRBD1 (5 bases). Trimming took off 5 bases at V and 1 base at J, with 12 bases between the two ends. The CDR3 length is 14 residues. CDR1 SQVTM and CDR2 ANQGSEA come from the germline V gene. CDR3 nucleotide sequence: TGCAGCGTTCTTAATAGGGGATCCTACAATGAGCAGTTCTTC. It specifies CSVLNRGSYNEQFF.

The sample holds one count of this clonotype. V gene TRBV20-1 combines with J gene TRBJ2-5, with 7 nucleotides matching TRBD1. Germline CDR1 is DFQATT and CDR2 is SNEGSKA (reference sequence). This CDR3 spans 12 amino acids. V gave up 6 bases and J gave up 4 bases; unmatched junction bases: 5. The CDR3: CSAGSGGETQYF. The CDR3 DNA reads TGCAGTGCGGGCTCAGGGGGAGAGACCCAGTACTTC.

This rearrangement joins TRBV30 to TRBJ1-2; D is unclear. The CDR3 loop spans 13 amino acids. Germline CDR1 is GTSNPN and CDR2 is SVGIG (reference sequence). Trimming pared 2 bases from V and 6 bases from J, leaving 13 bases between. Here the CDR3 reads CAWSKRRGNGYTF. The CDR3 nucleotides read TGTGCCTGGAGTAAGAGGCGCGGAAATGGCTACACCTTC.

For the CDR3, the DNA is TGTGCCACCAGTATTACTAGCGGGATCCATGAGCAGTTCTTC. Translation: CATSITSGIHEQFF. The V and J genes are TRBV15 and TRBJ2-1, with 10 bases aligning to TRBD2. The trim removed 6 bases at V and 8 bases at J, leaving 7 bases unmatched. The CDR3 runs 14 residues. Per the germline V gene, CDR1 is LNHNV and CDR2 is YYDKDF (reference sequence). The full variable domain, with the rest looked up from reference TRBV15 and TRBJ2-1, is DAMVIQNPRYQVTQFGKPVTLSCSQTLNHNVMYWYQQKSSQAPKLLFHYYDKDFNNEADTPDNFQSRRPNTSFCFLDIRSPGLGDTAMYLCATSITSGIHEQFFGPGTRLTVL.

This clonotype was seen once. The CDR3: CAWSVLGNTIYF. The CDR3 DNA reads TGTGCCTGGAGTGTACTTGGAAACACCATATATTTT. J is TRBJ1-3 and V is TRBV30; D gene unclear. The CDR3 has 12 amino acids. The germline gives CDR1 GTSNPN, CDR2 SVGIG (reference sequence). Trimming took 0 bases from V and 3 from J, leaving 3 bases between them.

This chain links TRBV30 with TRBJ2-5; no firm D call. The CDR3 is 14 residues long. Germline CDR1 reads GTSNPN; CDR2 reads SVGIG (reference sequence). V was cut by 3 bases and J by 4 bases, with 15 bases left in between. As DNA, the CDR3 is TGTGCCTGGAGCCCCGCCAGCGTGGTAGAGACCCAGTACTTC. This encodes CAWSPASVVETQYF.

CDR3 sequence: CASSLLAAKNIQYF. The CDR3 nucleotides are TGTGCCAGCAGCTTGTTGGCAGCCAAAAACATTCAGTACTTC. The chain combines TRBV5-6 with TRBJ2-4; D gene uncertain. The V gene's germline CDR1 is SGHDT and CDR2 YYEEEE. V gave up 1 base and J gave up 0 bases, with 5 bases separating them. CDR3 size: 14 residues.

The chain combines TRBV29-1 with TRBJ2-7, with D possibly TRBD2 on 7 matching bases. Germline CDR1 reads SQVTM; CDR2 reads ANQGSEA. V was trimmed by 6 bases and J by 2 bases, leaving 20 bases between them. The CDR3 spans 15 residues. As DNA, the CDR3 is TGCAGCGTCCGCCGGGGGAGGGACATCACCTACGAGCAGTACTTC. As protein: CSVRRGRDITYEQYF.

This chain joins TRBV3-1 and TRBJ2-1; TRBD1 matches 9 bases. The CDR3 covers 16 residues. The V and J ends lost 4 bases and 8 bases, in that order; junction bases with no gene match: 12. The germline V gene has CDR1 LGHDT and CDR2 YNNKEL (reference sequence). DNA for the CDR3: TGTGCCAGCAGCCGCCCGCGAGGGACAGGGAGCTATGAGCAGTTCTTC. This codes for CASSRPRGTGSYEQFF.

The chain recombines TRBV12-3 or TRBV12-4 with TRBJ1-1; possible D gene TRBD1, 6 bases. V lost 5 bases and J 4 bases, leaving 17 bases between the germline ends. The CDR3 covers 15 residues. DNA of the CDR3: TGTGCCAGCAGTCCGACAGGACGCGAGGGCACTGAAGCTTTCTTT. This gives the protein CASSPTGREGTEAFF.

The chain combines TRBV3-1 with TRBJ2-7; 9 bases match TRBD2. V trimming: 4 bases; J trimming: 3 bases; junction bases outside the gene matches: 10. The germline CDR1 and CDR2 sequences are LGHDT and YNNKEL (reference sequence). This CDR3 is 16 amino acids long. The CDR3 region is CASSPTPGTSNYEQYF. CDR3 DNA: TGTGCCAGCAGCCCTACCCCCGGGACTAGCAACTACGAGCAGTACTTC.

This chain connects TRBV21-1 to TRBJ1-1. TRBV21-1 is recorded as a pseudogene. The CDR3 sequence is 15 residues long. The CDR3 nucleotides are TGTGCCAGCAGTCCAAACCCCAACAGGAACACTGAAGCTTTCTTT. Protein sequence: CASSPNPNRNTEAFF.

The chain employs TRBV14 and TRBJ2-1, with 14 positions matching TRBD2. CDR3 length: 17 residues. Per germline, CDR1 SGHDN and CDR2 FVKESK. V dropped 6 bases and J dropped 8; count of bases not matched to a gene: 12. The CDR3 bases are TGTGCCAGCAGAAAAACCGGGACTAGCGGGAGTAACTATGAGCAGTTCTTC. It translates to CASRKTGTSGSNYEQFF. The variable domain in full, with the rest retrieved from reference TRBV14 and TRBJ2-1, is EAGVTQFPSHSVIEKGQTVTLRCDPISGHDNLYWYRRVMGKEIKFLLHFVKESKQDESGMPNNRFLAERTGGTYSTLKVQPAELEDSGVYFCASRKTGTSGSNYEQFFGPGTRLTVL.

The V call is TRBV4-1, the J call TRBJ2-3, with 8 bases fitting TRBD2. The CDR3 sequence is 16 residues long. V lost 1 base, J lost 5 bases, and 8 bases stayed unmatched. In germline, CDR1 is MGHRA, CDR2 YSYEKL. The CDR3 loop is CASSQVGTRVLDTQYF. DNA for the CDR3: TGCGCCAGCAGCCAAGTGGGGACTAGGGTACTAGATACGCAGTATTTT.

The V and J genes are TRBV5-1 and TRBJ2-7; D ambiguous. V was cut by 2 bases and J by 0 bases, with 12 bases left in between. Germline CDR1 is SGHRS and CDR2 is YFSETQ. There are 15 residues in the CDR3. CDR3 DNA: TGCGCCAGCAGCTTAGCTTTGGGCGGCTCCTACGAGCAGTACTTC. Encoded protein: CASSLALGGSYEQYF.

The chain combines TRBV20-1 with TRBJ1-1; D possibly corresponds to TRBD1 (6 bases). V was clipped by 3 bases and J by 1 base, with 12 bases between them. Germline V gene data show CDR1 as DFQATT and CDR2 as SNEGSKA (reference sequence). The CDR3 runs 14 residues. In nucleotides, the CDR3 is TGCAGTGCTAGCGTCCCGACAGGGAACACTGAAGCTTTCTTT. Its protein is CSASVPTGNTEAFF.

The chain has TRBV27 and TRBJ2-7; D possibly corresponds to TRBD2 (5 bases). Germline V lookup: CDR1 MNHEY, CDR2 SMNVEV (reference sequence). V was shortened by 2 bases and J by 9 bases, with 14 bases between the two germline ends. The CDR3 is made up of 13 amino acids. The CDR3 reads CASSLEISGWQYF. In DNA, the CDR3 is TGTGCCAGCAGTTTAGAGATAAGCGGTTGGCAGTACTTC.

The chain links TRBV20-1 to TRBJ1-1, with 7 bases fitting TRBD1. The CDR3 extends over 15 amino acids. J lost 3 bases, V lost 5 bases, and 12 bases had no gene match. The germline V gene encodes CDR1 DFQATT and CDR2 SNEGSKA (reference sequence). CDR3 DNA: TGCAGTGCTCGCCTGACAGGGCCGGGACACACTGAAGCTTTCTTT. It specifies CSARLTGPGHTEAFF.

The chain is built from TRBV29-1 and TRBJ1-3; D is unclear. In germline, CDR1 is SQVTM, CDR2 ANQGSEA. The CDR3 is 14 residues long. The V gene lost 4 bases and the J gene lost 1 base, with 11 bases spanning the gap. The CDR3: CSVVSRFSGNTIYF. The CDR3 bases are TGCAGCGTTGTTTCCAGGTTTTCTGGAAACACCATATATTTT.

V and J are TRBV12-3 or TRBV12-4 and TRBJ2-1; 9 bases line up with TRBD1. The CDR3 has 15 amino acids. Germline trimming cut 5 bases from V and 12 bases from J; bases unmatched to any gene: 14. This CDR3 is CASSARDRVMRVQFF. DNA of the CDR3: TGTGCCAGCAGTGCCCGGGACAGGGTGATGCGTGTGCAGTTCTTC.

CDR3 in DNA: TGTGTAACGGACCCCTATGGCTACACCTTC. It translates to CVTDPYGYTF. This chain connects TRBV12-5 to TRBJ1-2; D unclear. The germline gives CDR1 LGHNT, CDR2 FRNRAP. The CDR3 length is 10 residues. Together with reference TRBV12-5 and TRBJ1-2, the CDR3 gives the full variable domain: DARVTQTPRHKVTEMGQEVTMRCQPILGHNTVFWYRQTMMQGLELLAYFRNRAPLDDSGMPKDRFSAEMPDATLATLKIQPSEPRDSAVYFCVTDPYGYTFGSGTRLTVV.

The chain links TRBV30 to TRBJ1-1, with no clear D. The CDR3 spans 13 residues. V was cut by 3 bases and J by 2 bases, with 10 bases left in between. Germline V lookup: CDR1 GTSNPN, CDR2 SVGIG (reference sequence). The CDR3 spells CAWSLGRNTEAFF. In nucleotides, the CDR3 is TGTGCCTGGAGCCTTGGGAGAAACACTGAAGCTTTCTTT.

The chain uses TRBV30 and TRBJ2-3; 9 nucleotides match TRBD2. After removal of 7 bases from V and 3 bases from J, the junction contained 8 bases not matched to a gene. Germline loops: CDR1 GTSNPN, CDR2 SVGIG (reference sequence). The CDR3 is made up of 14 amino acids. CDR3 coding DNA: TGTGCCTCGATGACTAGCGGAAGGACAGATACGCAGTATTTT. It translates to CASMTSGRTDTQYF.